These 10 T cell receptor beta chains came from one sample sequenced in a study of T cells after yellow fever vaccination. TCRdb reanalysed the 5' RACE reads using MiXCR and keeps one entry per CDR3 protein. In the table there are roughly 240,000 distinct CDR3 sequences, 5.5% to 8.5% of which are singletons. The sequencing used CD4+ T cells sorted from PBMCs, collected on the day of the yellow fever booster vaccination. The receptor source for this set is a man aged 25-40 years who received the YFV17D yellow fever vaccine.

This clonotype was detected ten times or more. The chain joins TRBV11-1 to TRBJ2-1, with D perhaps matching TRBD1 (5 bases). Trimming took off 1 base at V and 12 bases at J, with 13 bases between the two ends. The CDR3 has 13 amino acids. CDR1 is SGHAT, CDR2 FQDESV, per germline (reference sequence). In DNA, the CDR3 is TGTGCCAGCAGCTTAGAGCAGGGAATTGGGCAGTTCTTC. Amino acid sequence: CASSLEQGIGQFF.

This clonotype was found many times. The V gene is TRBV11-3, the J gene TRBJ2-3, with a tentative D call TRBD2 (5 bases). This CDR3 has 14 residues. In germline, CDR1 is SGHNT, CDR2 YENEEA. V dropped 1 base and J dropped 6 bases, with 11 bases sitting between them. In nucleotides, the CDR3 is TGTGCCAGCAGCTTAGGACTATCCTCGGATACGCAGTATTTT. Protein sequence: CASSLGLSSDTQYF.

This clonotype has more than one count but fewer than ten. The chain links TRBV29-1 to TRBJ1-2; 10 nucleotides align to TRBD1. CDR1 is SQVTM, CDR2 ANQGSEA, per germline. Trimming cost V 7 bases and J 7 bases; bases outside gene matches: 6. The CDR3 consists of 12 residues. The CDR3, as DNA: TGCAGCGGACCGGGACAGGGGTTTGGCTACACCTTC. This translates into CSGPGQGFGYTF.

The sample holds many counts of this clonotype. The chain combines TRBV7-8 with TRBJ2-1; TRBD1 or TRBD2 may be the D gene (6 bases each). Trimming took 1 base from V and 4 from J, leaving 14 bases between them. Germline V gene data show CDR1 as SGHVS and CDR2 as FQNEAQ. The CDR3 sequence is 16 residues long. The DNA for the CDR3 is TGTGCCAGCAGCTTAGGGGGGGCGGGATTTTACAATGAGCAGTTCTTC. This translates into CASSLGGAGFYNEQFF.

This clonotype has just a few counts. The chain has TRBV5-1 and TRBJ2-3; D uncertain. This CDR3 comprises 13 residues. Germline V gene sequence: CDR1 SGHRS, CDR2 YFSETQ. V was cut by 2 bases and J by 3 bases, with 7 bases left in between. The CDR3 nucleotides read TGCGCCAGCAGCTTTCCTTGGACAGATACGCAGTATTTT. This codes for CASSFPWTDTQYF.

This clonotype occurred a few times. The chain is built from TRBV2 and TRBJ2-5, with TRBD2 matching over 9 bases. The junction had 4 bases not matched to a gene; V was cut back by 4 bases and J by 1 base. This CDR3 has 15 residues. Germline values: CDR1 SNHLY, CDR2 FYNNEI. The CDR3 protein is CASSVRTSAQETQYF. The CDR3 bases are TGTGCCAGCAGTGTTAGGACTAGCGCCCAAGAGACCCAGTACTTC.

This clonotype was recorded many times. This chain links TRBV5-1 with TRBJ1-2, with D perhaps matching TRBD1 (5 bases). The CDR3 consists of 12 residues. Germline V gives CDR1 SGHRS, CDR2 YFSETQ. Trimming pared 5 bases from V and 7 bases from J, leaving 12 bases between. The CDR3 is CASSLTESGYTF. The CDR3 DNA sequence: TGCGCCAGCAGTTTGACAGAGAGTGGCTACACCTTC.

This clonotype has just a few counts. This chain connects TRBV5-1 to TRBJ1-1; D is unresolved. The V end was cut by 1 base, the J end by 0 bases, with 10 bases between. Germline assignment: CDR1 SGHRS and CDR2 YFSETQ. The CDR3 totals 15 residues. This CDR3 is CASSLIRALNTEAFF. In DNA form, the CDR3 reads TGCGCCAGCAGCTTGATCCGGGCGTTGAACACTGAAGCTTTCTTT.

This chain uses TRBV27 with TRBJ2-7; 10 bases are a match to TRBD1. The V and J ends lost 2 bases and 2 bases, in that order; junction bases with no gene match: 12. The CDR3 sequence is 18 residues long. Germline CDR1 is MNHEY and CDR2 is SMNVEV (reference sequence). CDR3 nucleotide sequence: TGTGCCAGCAGTTTAAAACTATCGGCGGACAGGGGGACCTACGAGCAGTACTTC. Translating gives CASSLKLSADRGTYEQYF.

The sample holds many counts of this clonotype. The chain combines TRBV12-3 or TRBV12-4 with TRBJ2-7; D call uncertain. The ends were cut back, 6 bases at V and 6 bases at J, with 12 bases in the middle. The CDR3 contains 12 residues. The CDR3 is CASSSDMAEQYF. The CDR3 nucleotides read TGTGCCAGCAGCTCGGATATGGCCGAGCAGTACTTC.